This TCR beta chain was sequenced in a study of blood T cell repertoires in COVID-19. Looked up from germline, CDR1 is KGHSH and CDR2 is LQKENI. The ends were cut back, 1 base at V and 7 bases at J, with 14 bases in the middle. CDR3 size: 15 residues. How the authors handled the data: Estimates of nucleated cell counts were drawn from the amplification of reference gene primers. Profiled with immunoSEQ multiplex PCR; TCRdb holds only in-frame clones, not every one. V and J calls plus clone size are reproduced from that table; the DNA served to infer D and trimming. The sample includes 240,000 or so clones, just under 85% of them seen just once. This clone was counted between two and nine times.

V gene TRBV18 combines with J gene TRBJ2-1; D might be TRBD2 (5 bases). The sequencing input was peripheral blood. The sequence was collected from an elderly woman with acute or convalescent COVID-19. In nucleotides, the CDR3 is TGTGCCAGCTCACCACAGGCGGGCATGGATAATGAGCAGTTCTTC. It yields the protein CASSPQAGMDNEQFF. The full variable domain, with the rest looked up from reference TRBV18 and TRBJ2-1, is NAGVMQNPRHLVRRRGQEARLRCSPMKGHSHVYWYRQLPEEGLKFMVYLQKENIIDESGMPKERFSAEFPKEGPSILRIQQVVRGDSAAYFCASSPQAGMDNEQFFGPGTRLTVL.